This passage covers 3 T cell receptor beta chains from one sample sequenced in a study of blood T cell repertoires in COVID-19 (TCRdb year 2020). Preparation of the library involved the immunoSEQ multiplex PCR assay. What TCRdb holds here is the immuneACCESS table cut down to in-frame rearrangements. Part of the clones is not present; checked against another copy, under half of the missing clones reflect an unresolved V gene, and the others are unexplained. Across this sample there are 70,000 or so clones, with 85% to 90% seen only once. Together, the top ten hold 9.5% to 13% of the sample. Sequencing input: peripheral blood. The receptors come from a man in his 70s with active or convalescent COVID-19.

This chain uses TRBV6-5 with TRBJ2-7; 8 nucleotides agree with TRBD1. This CDR3 has 16 residues. Germline V CDR1 and CDR2: MNHEY, SVGAGI. V lost 0 bases to trimming and J lost 6 bases; unmatched junction nucleotides: 10. The CDR3 DNA sequence: TGTGCCAGCAGTTACTCGAATGGACAGGGTCCTCCCGAGCAGTACTTC. Its translation: CASSYSNGQGPPEQYF.

The table lists this clone with a count of one. V gene TRBV5-1 combines with J gene TRBJ2-7; TRBD1 is a possible D gene (6 bases). Germline V gene data show CDR1 as SGHRS and CDR2 as YFSETQ. The CDR3 covers 14 residues. V gave up 4 bases and J gave up 7 bases, with 18 bases separating them. The CDR3 protein is CASSLKTGSVEQYF. DNA for the CDR3: TGCGCCAGCAGCCTTAAGACAGGATCCGTGGAGCAGTACTTC.

The genes are TRBV7-3 and TRBJ1-2; TRBD1 aligns across 8 bases. CDR1 is SGHTA and CDR2 is FQGTGA in the germline V gene. Trimming cost V 5 bases and J 6 bases; bases outside gene matches: 5. The CDR3 spans 13 residues. This chain's CDR3 is CASSPRTGNGYTF. CDR3 DNA: TGTGCCAGCAGCCCCCGGACAGGGAATGGCTACACCTTC.